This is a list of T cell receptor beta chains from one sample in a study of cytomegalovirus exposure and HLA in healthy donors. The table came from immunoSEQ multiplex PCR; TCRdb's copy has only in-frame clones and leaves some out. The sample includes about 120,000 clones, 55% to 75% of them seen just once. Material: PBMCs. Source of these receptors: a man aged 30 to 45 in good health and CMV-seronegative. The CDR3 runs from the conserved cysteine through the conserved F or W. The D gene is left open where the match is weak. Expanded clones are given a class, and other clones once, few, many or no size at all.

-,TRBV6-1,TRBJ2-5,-,CASGIRRETQYF
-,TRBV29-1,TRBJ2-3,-,CSVVGQGSGDTQYF
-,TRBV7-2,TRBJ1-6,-,CASSSGQSAPLHF
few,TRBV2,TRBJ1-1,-,CASKYRDTEAFF
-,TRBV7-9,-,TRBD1,CASSAHRGSDTQHF
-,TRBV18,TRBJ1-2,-,CASSPLAAKTVYGYTF
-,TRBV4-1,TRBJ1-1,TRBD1,CASSQGTGWTEAFF
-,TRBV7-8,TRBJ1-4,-,CASSPIALATNEKLFF
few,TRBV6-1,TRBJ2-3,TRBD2,CASRNSGASTDTQYF
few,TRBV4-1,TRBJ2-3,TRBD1,CASSQEQDRVGTDTQYF
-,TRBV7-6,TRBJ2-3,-,CASSGGSTSTDTQYF
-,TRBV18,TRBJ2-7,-,CASSPSRGSNEQYF
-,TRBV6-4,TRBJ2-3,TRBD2,CASSFSGGTDTQYF
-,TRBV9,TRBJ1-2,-,CASSPGTSLYTF
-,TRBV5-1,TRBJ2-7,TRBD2,CASSKTTSGGGEQYF
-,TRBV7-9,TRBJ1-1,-,CSSSAGVAAFF
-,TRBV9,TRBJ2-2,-,CASRKDRLGPPGELFF
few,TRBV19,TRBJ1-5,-,CASSILGNQPQHF
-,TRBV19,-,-,CASSMLGSYEQYF
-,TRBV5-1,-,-,CASSLSWAPSYEQYF
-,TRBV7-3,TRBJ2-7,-,CASSEGTYPYEQYF
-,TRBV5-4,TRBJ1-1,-,CASSLGGGPGAFF
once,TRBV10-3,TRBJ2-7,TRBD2,CAISESGTSGGAKSYEQYF
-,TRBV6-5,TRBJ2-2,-,CASRVEVTGELFF
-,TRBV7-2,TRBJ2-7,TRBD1,CASSPRQGGWNEQYF
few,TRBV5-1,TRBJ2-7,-,CASSLEGSYEQYF
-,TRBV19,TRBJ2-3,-,CASSQFAGPATDTQYF
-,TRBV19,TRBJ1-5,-,CASSIPTVYSNQPQHF
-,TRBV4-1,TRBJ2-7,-,CASSQEDSSYEQYF
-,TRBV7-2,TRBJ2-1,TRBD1,CASSSQGVGYNEQFF
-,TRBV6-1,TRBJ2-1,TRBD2,CASLAGGSSDEQFF
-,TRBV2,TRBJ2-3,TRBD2,CASSPSPGGRDTQYF
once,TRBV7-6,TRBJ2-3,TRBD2,CASSPLAGVSTDTQYF
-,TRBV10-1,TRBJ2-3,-,CASSDSGNPTDTQYF
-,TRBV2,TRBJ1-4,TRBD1,CASRDGQGNEKLFF
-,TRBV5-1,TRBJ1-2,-,CASSFLVRGKGGYTF
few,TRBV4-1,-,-,CASSQITGLMSSYEQYF
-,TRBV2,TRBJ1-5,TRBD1,CASSGTGNQPQHF
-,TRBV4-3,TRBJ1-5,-,CASSQILQANQPQHF
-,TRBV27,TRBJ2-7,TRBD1,CSVGQGAIGYEQYF
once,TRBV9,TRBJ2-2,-,CASTFSGELFF
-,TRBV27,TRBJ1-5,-,CVSSLFGYSNQPQHF